The TCR beta chain described here comes from a study of tumor-infiltrating lymphocytes in localized non-small cell lung cancer (dated by TCRdb to the early 2020s). For context, the study as a whole: The cohort covered several histologies, both smokers and never-smokers, and patients whose samples were collected after neoadjuvant chemotherapy. Each patient contributed resected tumor tissue and uninvolved lung tissue from the same patient, described as non-adjacent to the tumor. Flow cytometry, multiplex immunofluorescence, RNA-seq, exome sequencing and proteomics were applied to the same patients as TCR sequencing, which was one of several integrated assays. In total, the ICON cohort consisted of some 160 surgical patients with localized non-small cell lung cancer who had their tumors resected. For under 70 patients, immunoSEQ T-cell fraction was compared between paired tumor and uninvolved lung.

As to this clone: Its antigen is not yet known. Per-nucleotide qualities are absent, and no much larger clonotype sits a single base away.

The paper as a whole reports these results and caveats: Higher T cell infiltration in tumors than in uninvolved lung tissue was supported by TCRbeta sequencing, consistent with immunofluorescence CD3 counts. The TCR-derived T-cell fraction showed no difference between the flow cytometry-defined immunotypes IM1 (good prognosis) and IM2 (poor prognosis). No association of tumor T-cell fraction from TCR sequencing with recurrence-free survival was found (p = 0.61). Different pieces of the same tissue were used for different assays, so technical variation could not be separated from intratumor heterogeneity. Assay coverage differed among patients according to how much tissue was available, so only a subset of the cohort had TCR sequencing.

TCR sequencing with the immunoSEQ assay provided the T-cell fraction in tumor and uninvolved lung tissue. The study's own analysis went as follows. In the survival analysis, patients were divided into a high T-cell fraction group (upper tertile) and a low T-cell fraction group (lower two tertiles), and the two groups were compared using a log-rank test. A signed-rank test was used to test paired tumor versus uninvolved lung differences in T-cell fraction. The source is immuneACCESS, and TCRdb retained only in-frame sequences with V and J called. Part of the clones is not carried over; for the studies checked, unresolved V genes explain less than half of this, and the remainder is unexplained. The DNA was the basis for D and trimming; V, J and clone size are from that table. The table for this sample lists about 15,000 clones; roughly 72% of them were counted only once. Clones ranked in the top ten supply under 7% of the sample.

ICON enrollment began in early 2016, and the last patient was enrolled in 2018. Fresh tumor and matched uninvolved tissue for in-depth immune analyses, including TCR sequencing, were collected from a subcohort of fewer than 95 patients. No cell sorting was done, and TCR sequencing was instead run on DNA isolated from bulk tissue. The CDR3, cysteine through phenylalanine, is 12 amino acids long. Only the CDR3 DNA is retained, 36 bases long and in frame from the first base. Cut back by 1 base and 8 bases, the V and J ends lie 9 bases apart. CDR1 and CDR2 are read off the germline V gene (reference sequence) as GTSNPN and SVGIG.

Sequences were obtained from lung tumor tissue. The clonotype originates from a human donor with non-small cell lung cancer. The receptor chain draws on TRBV30 and TRBJ2-1; the D gene cannot be named for sure. At the DNA level, the sequence is TGTGCCTGGAGTGCTGTTAGCCATGAGCAGTTCTTC. Translated, this gives CAWSAVSHEQFF. This CDR3, with the reference TRBV30 and TRBJ2-1 proteins standing in past its ends, gives the full variable domain SQTIHQWPATLVQPVGSPLSLECTVEGTSNPNLYWYRQAAGRGLQLLFYSVGIGQISSEVPQNLSASRPQDRQFILSSKKLLLSDSGFYLCAWSAVSHEQFFGPGTRLTVL.